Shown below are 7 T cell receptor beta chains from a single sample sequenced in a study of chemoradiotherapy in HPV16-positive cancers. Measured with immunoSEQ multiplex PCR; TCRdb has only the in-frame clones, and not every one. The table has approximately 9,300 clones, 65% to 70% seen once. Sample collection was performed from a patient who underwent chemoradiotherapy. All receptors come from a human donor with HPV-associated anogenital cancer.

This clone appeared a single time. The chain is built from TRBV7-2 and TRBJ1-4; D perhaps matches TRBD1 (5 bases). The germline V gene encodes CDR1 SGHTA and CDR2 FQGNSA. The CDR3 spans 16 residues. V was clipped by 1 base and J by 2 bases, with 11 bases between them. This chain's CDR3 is CASSLGGRTTNEKLFF. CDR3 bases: TGTGCCAGCAGCTTAGGGGGGAGAACCACTAATGAAAAACTGTTTTTT.

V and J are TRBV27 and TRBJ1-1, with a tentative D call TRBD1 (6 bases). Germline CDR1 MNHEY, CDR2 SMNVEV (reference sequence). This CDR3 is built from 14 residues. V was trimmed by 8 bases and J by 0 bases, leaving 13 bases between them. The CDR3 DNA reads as TGTGCCAGCCTGAGGACAGCCATGAACACTGAAGCTTTCTTT. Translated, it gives CASLRTAMNTEAFF.

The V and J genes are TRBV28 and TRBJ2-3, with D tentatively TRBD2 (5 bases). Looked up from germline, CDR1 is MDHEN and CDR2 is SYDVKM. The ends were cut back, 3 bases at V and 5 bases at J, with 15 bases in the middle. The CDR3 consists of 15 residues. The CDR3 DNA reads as TGTGCCAGCAGTTTCCTCGGGTCTGGAGGAGATACGCAGTATTTT. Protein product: CASSFLGSGGDTQYF.

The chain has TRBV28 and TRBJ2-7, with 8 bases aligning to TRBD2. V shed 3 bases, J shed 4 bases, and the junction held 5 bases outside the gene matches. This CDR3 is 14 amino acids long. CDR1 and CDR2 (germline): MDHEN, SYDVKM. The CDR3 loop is CASSLITSGYEQYF. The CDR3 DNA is TGTGCCAGCAGTTTGATCACTAGCGGTTACGAGCAGTACTTC.

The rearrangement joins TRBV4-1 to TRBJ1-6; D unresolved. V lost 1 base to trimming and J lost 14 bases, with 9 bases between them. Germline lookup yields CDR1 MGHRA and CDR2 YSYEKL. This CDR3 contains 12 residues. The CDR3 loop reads CASSQVMGTLHF. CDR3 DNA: TGCGCCAGCAGCCAAGTTATGGGGACCCTCCACTTT.

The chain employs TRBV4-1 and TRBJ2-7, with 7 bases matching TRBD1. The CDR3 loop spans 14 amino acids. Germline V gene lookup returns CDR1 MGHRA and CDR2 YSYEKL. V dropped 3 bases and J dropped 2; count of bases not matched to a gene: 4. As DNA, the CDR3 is TGCGCCAGCAGCCATTATACAGGGGCCTACGAGCAGTACTTC. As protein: CASSHYTGAYEQYF.

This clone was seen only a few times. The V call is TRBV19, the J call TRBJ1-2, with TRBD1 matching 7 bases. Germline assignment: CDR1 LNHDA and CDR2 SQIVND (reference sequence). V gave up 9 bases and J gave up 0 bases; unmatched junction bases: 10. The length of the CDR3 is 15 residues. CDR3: CASRAGQTPNYGYTF. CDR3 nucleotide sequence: TGTGCCAGCAGGGCGGGACAGACGCCTAACTATGGCTACACCTTC.